The clone carrying this T cell receptor (beta chain) appeared a few times. Its target is not known. These data come from a study of vaccination and CD4 T cells after COVID-19. General observations from the study: The appearance of a median about 86% of reactive clones in convalescent patients occurred only post-vaccination.

CDR1 is SGHVS, CDR2 FQNEAQ, per germline. V lost 5 bases to trimming and J lost 1 base, with 9 bases between them. This CDR3 contains 13 residues. Sequencing of the DNA from cultured CD4+ T cells was carried out with the Oncomine TCR Beta short-read assay. Investigators obtained genomic DNA by extraction from cultured CD4+ T cells. Each CDR3 protein gets one entry after TCRdb re-called the PCR reads with MiXCR. The data show roughly 15,000 distinct CDR3 sequences, around 48% seen once. Time point: late sampling 161 to 241 days after vaccination in a few convalescent patients. The treatment denotes: approximately nine-day PBMC culture with coronavirus spike peptide pools or control peptides (ViraFEST assay). On days 3 and 7, half the medium was swapped for fresh IL-2-containing medium.

The sequence derives from a human donor who had recovered from COVID-19. Material: CD4+ T cells from blood, cultured in vitro, obtained about 7 months after SARS-CoV-2 vaccination. V and J are TRBV7-8 and TRBJ2-7, with D perhaps TRBD2 (5 bases). In DNA, the CDR3 is TGTGCCAGCAGCGGGAGAGCTTCCTACGAGCAGTACTTC. This encodes CASSGRASYEQYF.